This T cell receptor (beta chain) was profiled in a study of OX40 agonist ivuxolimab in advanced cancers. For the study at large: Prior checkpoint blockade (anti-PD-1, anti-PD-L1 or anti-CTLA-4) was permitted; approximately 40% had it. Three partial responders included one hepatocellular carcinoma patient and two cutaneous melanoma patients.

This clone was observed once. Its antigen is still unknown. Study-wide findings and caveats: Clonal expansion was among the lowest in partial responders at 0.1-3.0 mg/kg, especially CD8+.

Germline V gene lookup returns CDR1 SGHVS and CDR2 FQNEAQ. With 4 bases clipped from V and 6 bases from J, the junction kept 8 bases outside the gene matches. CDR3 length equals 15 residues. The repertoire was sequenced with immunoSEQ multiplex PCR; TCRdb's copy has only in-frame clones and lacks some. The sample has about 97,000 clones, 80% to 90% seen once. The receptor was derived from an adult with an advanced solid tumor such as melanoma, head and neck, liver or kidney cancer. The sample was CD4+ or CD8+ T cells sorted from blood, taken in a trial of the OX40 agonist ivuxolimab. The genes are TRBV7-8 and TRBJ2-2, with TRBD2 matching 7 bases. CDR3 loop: CASSSRGDGAGELFF. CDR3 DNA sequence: TGTGCCAGCAGCTCACGGGGGGACGGGGCCGGGGAGCTGTTTTTT.